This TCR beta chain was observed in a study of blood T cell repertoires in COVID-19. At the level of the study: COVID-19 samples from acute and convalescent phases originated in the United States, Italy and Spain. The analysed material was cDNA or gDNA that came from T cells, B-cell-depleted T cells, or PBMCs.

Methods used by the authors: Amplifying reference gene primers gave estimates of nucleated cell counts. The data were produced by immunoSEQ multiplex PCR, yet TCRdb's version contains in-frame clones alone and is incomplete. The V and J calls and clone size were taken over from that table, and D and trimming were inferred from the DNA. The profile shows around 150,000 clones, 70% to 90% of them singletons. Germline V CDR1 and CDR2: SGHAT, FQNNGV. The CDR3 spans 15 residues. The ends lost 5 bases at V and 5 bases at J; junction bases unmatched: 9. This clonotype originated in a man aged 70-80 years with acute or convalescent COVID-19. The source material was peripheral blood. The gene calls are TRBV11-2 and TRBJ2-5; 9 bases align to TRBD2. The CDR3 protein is CASSAAAGGWETQYF. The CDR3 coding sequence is TGTGCCAGCAGCGCCGCAGCGGGAGGCTGGGAGACCCAGTACTTC.